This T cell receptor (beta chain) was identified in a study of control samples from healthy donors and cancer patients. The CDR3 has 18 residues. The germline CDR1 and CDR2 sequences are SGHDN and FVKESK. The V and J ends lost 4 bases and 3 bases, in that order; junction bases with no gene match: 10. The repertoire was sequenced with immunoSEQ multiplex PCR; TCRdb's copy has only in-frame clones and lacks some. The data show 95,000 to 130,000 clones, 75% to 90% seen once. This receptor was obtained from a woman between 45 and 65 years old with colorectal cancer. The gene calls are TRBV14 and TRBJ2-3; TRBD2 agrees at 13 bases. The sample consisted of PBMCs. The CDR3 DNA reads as TGTGCCAGCAGCCCCACCCGACTAGCGGGAGGCTCGACAGATACGCAGTATTTT. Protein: CASSPTRLAGGSTDTQYF.